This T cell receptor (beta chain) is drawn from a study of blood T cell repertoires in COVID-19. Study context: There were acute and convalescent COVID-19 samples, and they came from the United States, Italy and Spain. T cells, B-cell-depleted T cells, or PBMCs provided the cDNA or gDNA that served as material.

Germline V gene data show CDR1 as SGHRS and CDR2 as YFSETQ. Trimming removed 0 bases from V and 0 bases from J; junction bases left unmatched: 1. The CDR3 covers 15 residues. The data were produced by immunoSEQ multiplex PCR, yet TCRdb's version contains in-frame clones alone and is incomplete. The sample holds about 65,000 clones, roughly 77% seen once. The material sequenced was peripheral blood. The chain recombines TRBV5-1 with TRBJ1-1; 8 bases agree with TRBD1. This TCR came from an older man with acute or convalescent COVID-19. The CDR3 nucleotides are TGCGCCAGCAGCTTGGCGACAGGGGTGAACACTGAAGCTTTCTTT. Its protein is CASSLATGVNTEAFF.